These 8 T cell receptor beta chains were sequenced from one sample in a study of beta chain features in type 1 diabetes (dated by TCRdb to 2017 to 2018). The library was prepared using the immunoSEQ multiplex PCR assay. All of the isolated RNA was reverse transcribed with the High Capacity cDNA Reverse Transcription Kit, so expressed TCRB transcripts were sequenced. TCRdb stores this immuneACCESS table with in-frame sequences only. Part of the clones is absent; in the studies checked, under half of the shortfall reflects unresolved V genes, and no reason is known for the rest. This sample comprises a few hundred thousand clones, 25% to 30% of them detected only once. 3% to 4% of the sample is taken by the ten largest. Sequences were obtained from central memory CD4+ T cells from blood. The receptors here all came from a young man in good health.

This clone was seen a handful of times. J is TRBJ2-1 and V is TRBV13; D perhaps matches TRBD1 (6 bases). The CDR3 runs 16 residues. Trimming took 0 bases from V and 7 from J, leaving 16 bases between them. CDR1 is PRHDT and CDR2 is FYEKMQ in the germline V gene (reference sequence). This CDR3 reads CASSLGQGRAANEQFF. Here the CDR3 DNA reads TGTGCCAGCAGCTTAGGTCAGGGGCGGGCCGCAAATGAGCAGTTCTTC.

This clone has only a few counts. This chain links TRBV29-1 with TRBJ2-2; D remains ambiguous. This CDR3 region has 12 residues. Trimming removed 6 bases from V and 5 bases from J, with 10 bases in between. The germline V gene encodes CDR1 SQVTM and CDR2 ANQGSEA. The CDR3 DNA is TGCAGCGTGACGCTTCCAACCGGGGAGCTGTTTTTT. This encodes CSVTLPTGELFF.

This clone was seen repeatedly, ten times or more. The rearrangement joins TRBV18 to TRBJ2-1; 7 nucleotides align to TRBD2. The germline V gene encodes CDR1 KGHSH and CDR2 LQKENI. Germline trimming cut 1 base from V and 5 bases from J; bases unmatched to any gene: 5. The CDR3 extends over 15 amino acids. CDR3 in DNA: TGTGCCAGCTCACCACGAGCGGGAAACGACAATGAGCAGTTCTTC. Amino acids: CASSPRAGNDNEQFF. Using reference TRBV18 and TRBJ2-1 for the parts outside the CDR3, the full variable domain is NAGVMQNPRHLVRRRGQEARLRCSPMKGHSHVYWYRQLPEEGLKFMVYLQKENIIDESGMPKERFSAEFPKEGPSILRIQQVVRGDSAAYFCASSPRAGNDNEQFFGPGTRLTVL.

In its sample, this clone was seen many times. Other DNA sequences in this specimen translate into the identical CDR3. The V gene is TRBV7-2, the J gene TRBJ2-1; no definite D call. Germline-derived CDR1 and CDR2 are SGHTA and FQGNSA. The CDR3 is 15 amino acids. With 0 bases removed from V and 0 bases from J, the gap between germline ends came to 6 bases. The CDR3 loop reads CASSLAGSSYNEQFF. In nucleotides, the CDR3 is TGTGCCAGCAGCTTAGCGGGAAGCTCCTACAATGAGCAGTTCTTC.

The count of this clone is one. The CDR3 loop is CASSSDGLAGAGDTQYF. CDR3 bases: TGTGCCAGCAGCTCCGACGGACTAGCGGGAGCCGGAGATACGCAGTATTTT. The chain uses TRBV7-2 and TRBJ2-3, with 13 bases aligning to TRBD2. The germline V gene encodes CDR1 SGHTA and CDR2 FQGNSA. The CDR3 has 17 residues. Losses at the gene ends were 4 bases for V and 5 bases for J; bases not matched to a gene: 9.

In its sample, this clone was seen a few times. The chain carries TRBV18 and TRBJ2-3; D unclear. The CDR3 is 15 amino acids. V shed 2 bases and J shed 0 bases, with 9 bases lying between them. Germline V CDR1 and CDR2: KGHSH, LQKENI. The CDR3 protein is CASSPTASSTDTQYF. DNA of the CDR3: TGTGCCAGCTCACCAACCGCGTCTAGCACAGATACGCAGTATTTT.

The table lists this clone with a few counts. The J gene is TRBJ1-5, the V gene TRBV15; 7 bases are a match to TRBD1. Unmatched junction bases numbered 7, after V lost 4 bases and J lost 7 bases. CDR3 size: 14 residues. The germline V gene has CDR1 LNHNV and CDR2 YYDKDF (reference sequence). The CDR3 loop is CATSTGGGRQPQHF. The CDR3 DNA is TGTGCCACCAGCACAGGGGGGGGGCGACAGCCCCAGCATTTT.

This clone was observed a handful of times. The V gene is TRBV12-5, the J gene TRBJ2-5, with TRBD2 identical over 14 bases. The CDR3 has 22 amino acids. The germline V gene encodes CDR1 LGHNT and CDR2 FRNRAP. V dropped 2 bases and J dropped 4; count of bases not matched to a gene: 21. In DNA, the CDR3 is TGTGCTAGTGGTTTGCCCCAATATGACCGGACTAGCGGGAGGTCCGGGGGAGAGACCCAGTACTTC. Translating it yields CASGLPQYDRTSGRSGGETQYF.